These T cell receptor beta chains were read from a single sample in a study of shared clonotypes between healthy human individuals. The repertoire was sequenced with immunoSEQ multiplex PCR; TCRdb's copy has only in-frame clones and lacks some. The sample has about 960,000 clones; more than 75% are singletons. Sequencing was done on a sample of memory CD4+ T cells sorted from blood. Receptors originate from a man between 18 and 35 years old in good health. CDR3s include the opening cysteine and the closing phenylalanine or tryptophan. The D gene is left open where the match is weak. Only part of the rows carry a size: once, few, many, or a class if the clone is expanded.

V	J	size	D	DNA	CDR3
TRBV7-9	TRBJ2-7	NA	TRBD2	TGTGCCAGCAGCGCGGGACTAGACTCCTACGAGCAGTACTTC	CASSAGLDSYEQYF
TRBV7-6	TRBJ2-3	many	TRBD2	TGTGCCAGCAGCCCCCGTGCTAGCGGGGGGGCCTGGAATACGCAGTATTTT	CASSPRASGGAWNTQYF
TRBV6-5	TRBJ1-5	NA	NA	TGTGCCAGCAGGCCCAAGGAGGCCTCACGCCCCCAGCATTTT	CASRPKEASRPQHF
TRBV5-1	TRBJ2-1	NA	NA	TGCGCCAGCAGCTTGCAACTGGAGCTCAATGAGCAGTTCTTC	CASSLQLELNEQFF
TRBV2	TRBJ1-6	many	NA	TGTGCCAGCAGTGAAAGGGGAGACTTTTCACCCCTCCACTTT	CASSERGDFSPLHF
TRBV10-3	TRBJ2-7	once	NA	TGTGCCATTCGAGCGGGTGGGAGCTCCTACGAGCAGTACTTC	CAIRAGGSSYEQYF
TRBV28	TRBJ2-7	once	TRBD1	TGTGCCAGCGGGCGGACAGGGAGCTACGAGCAGTACTTC	CASGRTGSYEQYF
TRBV5-6	TRBJ1-2	few	TRBD1	TGTGCCAGCAGCTTGGTGGGACAGGGCATCTATGGCTACACCTTC	CASSLVGQGIYGYTF
TRBV25-1	TRBJ2-3	NA	TRBD2	TGTGCCAGCAGCCCAGCGGGGTCACGAGATACGCAGTATTTT	CASSPAGSRDTQYF
TRBV28	TRBJ2-7	few	TRBD2	TGTGCCAGCAGTCAGCGGGGGGCCTTCTCCGAGCAGTACTTC	CASSQRGAFSEQYF
TRBV5-4	TRBJ2-4	NA	NA	TGTGCCAGCAGCTTGGCCCAGTCCCGAGATTACATTCAGTACTTC	CASSLAQSRDYIQYF
TRBV9	TRBJ2-2	NA	NA	TGTGCCAGCAGCGCCACGGACTCCCACACCGGGGAGCTGTTTTTT	CASSATDSHTGELFF
TRBV30	TRBJ2-2	once	NA	TGTGCCTGGATAGACGGAGGGCCCGGGGAGCTGTTTTTT	CAWIDGGPGELFF
TRBV10-2	TRBJ1-6	NA	NA	TGCGCCAGCACTACCGGGACGGATAATTCACCCCTCCACTTT	CASTTGTDNSPLHF
TRBV5-1	TRBJ2-1	NA	NA	TGCGCCAGCACCCCCCCAGGGGATGAGCAGTTCTTC	CASTPPGDEQFF
TRBV5-1	TRBJ2-7	NA	TRBD1	TGCGCCAGCAGCTTGGTAGGGTTCGGGACAGGGTCCCACGAGCAGTACTTC	CASSLVGFGTGSHEQYF
TRBV5-8	TRBJ1-2	NA	NA	TGTGCCAGCAGCTTTGGGTTTTCGGGAGGGATCAACGGCTACACCTTC	CASSFGFSGGINGYTF
TRBV5-1	TRBJ2-2	NA	TRBD1	TGCGCCAGCAGCCCTGGACAGGGCGGCGGGGAGCTGTTTTTT	CASSPGQGGGELFF
TRBV20-1	TRBJ2-2	NA	NA	TGCAGTGCTATAGGACCCGGGGAGCTGTTTTTT	CSAIGPGELFF
TRBV20-1	TRBJ2-5	NA	NA	TGCAGTGCTAGAGACATGACCCAGTACTTC	CSARDMTQYF
TRBV6-5	TRBJ1-1	few	NA	TGTGCCAGCAGTTTAGTCTCTTTGAACACTGAAGCTTTCTTT	CASSLVSLNTEAFF
TRBV21-1	TRBJ1-1	NA	NA	TGTGCCAGCAGCAAAAAAGGGGGGGCGTCAAGTAAGATGAACACTGAAGCTTTCTTT	CASSKKGGASSKMNTEAFF
TRBV5-1	TRBJ1-6	NA	TRBD1	TGCGCCAGCAGCTCGGGACAGAGTAATTCACCCCTCCACTTT	CASSSGQSNSPLHF
TRBV2	TRBJ2-3	NA	NA	TGTGCCAGCAGTGATAGTTCGAGGACGGATACGCAGTATTTT	CASSDSSRTDTQYF
TRBV2	TRBJ1-2	once	NA	TGTGCCAGCAGTACCCAGGGGAACTATGGCTACACCTTC	CASSTQGNYGYTF